These T cell receptor beta chains were read from a single sample in a study of vaccination effects on CD4 cells after COVID-19. Method: immunoSEQ multiplex PCR; TCRdb's copy keeps in-frame clones and lacks some. The data contain about 60,000 clones, roughly 80% of them singletons. Their antigen targets remain unknown. The sample was CD4+ T cells from PBMCs cultured with HCoV-OC43 spike peptides, taken after COVID-19 vaccination. These receptors were collected from a human donor who received a COVID-19 vaccine. Both conserved end residues are part of each CDR3. The D gene is left open where the match is weak. The size field is filled for only some rows; it gives once, few, many or a size class.

d_gene,abundance,v_gene,j_gene,CDR3aa,CDR3nt
-,-,TRBV6-5,TRBJ1-4,CASSYGPATNEKLFF,TGTGCCAGCAGTTACGGACCTGCAACTAATGAAAAACTGTTTTTT
-,-,TRBV5-4,TRBJ2-1,CASGSSYNEQFF,TGTGCCAGTGGGAGCTCCTACAATGAGCAGTTCTTC
-,-,TRBV14,TRBJ2-6,CASSLSSGANVLTF,TGTGCCAGCAGTCTCAGCTCTGGGGCCAACGTCCTGACTTTC
-,-,TRBV24-1,TRBJ2-6,CATSHRGDSGANVLTF,TGTGCCACCAGTCACCGGGGCGACTCTGGGGCCAACGTCCTGACTTTC
-,-,TRBV12-5,TRBJ2-1,CASGLGQSSYNEQFF,TGTGCTAGTGGTTTGGGGCAGAGCTCCTACAATGAGCAGTTCTTC
TRBD2,once,TRBV5-1,TRBJ2-5,CASSPGTSGGIRETQYF,TGCGCCAGCAGCCCGGGGACTAGCGGGGGGATAAGAGAGACCCAGTACTTC
-,-,TRBV10-1,TRBJ2-2,CASSDPDRSGELFF,TGCGCCAGCAGTGACCCTGACAGGTCCGGGGAGCTGTTTTTT
TRBD1,-,TRBV5-5,TRBJ2-2,CASSSAADRGYGTGELFF,TGTGCCAGCAGCTCGGCGGCGGACAGGGGGTATGGCACCGGGGAGCTGTTTTTT
-,few,TRBV4-1,TRBJ2-1,CASSQEKVNEQFF,TGCGCCAGCAGCCAAGAGAAGGTCAATGAGCAGTTCTTC
-,-,TRBV24-1,TRBJ2-5,CATSDTGKYQETQYF,TGTGCCACCAGTGATACCGGGAAGTACCAAGAGACCCAGTACTTC
-,-,TRBV5-1,TRBJ2-6,CASSLQTSGANVLTF,TGCGCCAGCAGCTTACAAACCTCTGGGGCCAACGTCCTGACTTTC
-,-,TRBV18,TRBJ1-5,CASSPTGTAGYQPQHF,TGTGCCAGCTCACCAACTGGTACAGCGGGCTATCAGCCCCAGCATTTT
-,-,TRBV7-8,TRBJ1-4,CASSLRGTTNEKLFF,TGTGCCAGCAGCCTCCGGGGGACAACTAATGAAAAACTGTTTTTT
-,-,TRBV2,TRBJ2-5,CASGNDQETQYF,TGTGCCAGCGGTAACGACCAAGAGACCCAGTACTTC
-,-,TRBV5-1,TRBJ2-3,CASSLVGTESTDTQYF,TGCGCCAGCAGCTTGGTCGGGACTGAAAGCACAGATACGCAGTATTTT